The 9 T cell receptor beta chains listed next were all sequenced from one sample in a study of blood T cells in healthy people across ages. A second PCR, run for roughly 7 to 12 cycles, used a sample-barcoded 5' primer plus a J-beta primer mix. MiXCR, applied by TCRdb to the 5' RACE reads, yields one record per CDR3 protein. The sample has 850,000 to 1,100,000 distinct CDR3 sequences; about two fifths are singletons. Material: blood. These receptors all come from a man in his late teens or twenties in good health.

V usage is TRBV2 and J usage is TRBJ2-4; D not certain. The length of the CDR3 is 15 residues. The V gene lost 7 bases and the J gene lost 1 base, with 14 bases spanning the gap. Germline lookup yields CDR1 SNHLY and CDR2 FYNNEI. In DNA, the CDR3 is TGTGCCAGCACAGACATGGGCTTGGCCAAAAACATTCAGTACTTC. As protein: CASTDMGLAKNIQYF.

CDR3 DNA sequence: TGCAGTGACCATTCTCCTAACTATGGCTACACCTTC. Its translation: CSDHSPNYGYTF. The V call is TRBV20-1, the J call TRBJ1-2; D unresolved. The CDR3 is 12 amino acids. Germline loops: CDR1 DFQATT, CDR2 SNEGSKA (reference sequence). With 7 bases removed from V and 0 bases from J, the gap between germline ends came to 9 bases.

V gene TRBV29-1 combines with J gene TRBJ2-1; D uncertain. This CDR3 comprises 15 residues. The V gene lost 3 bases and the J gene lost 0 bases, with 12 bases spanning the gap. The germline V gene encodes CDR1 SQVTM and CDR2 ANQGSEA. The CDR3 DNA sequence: TGCAGCGTTGAGAGCACGGCCAGCTCCTACAATGAGCAGTTCTTC. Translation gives CSVESTASSYNEQFF.

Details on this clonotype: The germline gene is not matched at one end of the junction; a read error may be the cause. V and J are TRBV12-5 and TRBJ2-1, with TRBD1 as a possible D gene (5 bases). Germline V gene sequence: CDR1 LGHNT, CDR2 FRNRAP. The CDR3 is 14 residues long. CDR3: CASLGALGYNGQFF. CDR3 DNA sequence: TGTGCTAGTTTAGGGGCATTGGGCTACAATGGGCAGTTCTTC.

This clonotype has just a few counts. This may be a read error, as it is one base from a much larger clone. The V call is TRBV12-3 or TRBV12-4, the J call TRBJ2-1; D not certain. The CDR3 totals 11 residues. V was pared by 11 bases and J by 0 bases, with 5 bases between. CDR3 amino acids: CAGGSYNEQFF. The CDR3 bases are TGTGCCGGCGGCTCCTACAATGAGCAGTTCTTC.

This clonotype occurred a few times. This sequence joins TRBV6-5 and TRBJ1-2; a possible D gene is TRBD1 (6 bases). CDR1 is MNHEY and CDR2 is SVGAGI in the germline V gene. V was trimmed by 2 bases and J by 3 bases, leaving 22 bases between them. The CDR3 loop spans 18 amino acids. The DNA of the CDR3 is TGTGCCAGCAGTTACCTACCGGACAGAAGCCGGTTCGACTATGGCTACACCTTC. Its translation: CASSYLPDRSRFDYGYTF.

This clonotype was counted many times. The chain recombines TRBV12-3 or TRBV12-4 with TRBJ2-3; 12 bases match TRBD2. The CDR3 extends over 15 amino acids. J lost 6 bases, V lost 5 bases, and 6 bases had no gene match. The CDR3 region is CASSRLAGESDTQYF. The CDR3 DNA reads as TGTGCCAGCAGTCGACTAGCGGGGGAGTCTGATACGCAGTATTTT.

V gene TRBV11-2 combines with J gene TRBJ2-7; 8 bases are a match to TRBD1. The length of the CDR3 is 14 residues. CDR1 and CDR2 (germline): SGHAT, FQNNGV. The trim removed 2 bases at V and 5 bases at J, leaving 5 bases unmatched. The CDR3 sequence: CASSLSLTGDEQYF. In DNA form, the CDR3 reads TGTGCCAGCAGCTTATCCCTGACAGGGGACGAGCAGTACTTC.

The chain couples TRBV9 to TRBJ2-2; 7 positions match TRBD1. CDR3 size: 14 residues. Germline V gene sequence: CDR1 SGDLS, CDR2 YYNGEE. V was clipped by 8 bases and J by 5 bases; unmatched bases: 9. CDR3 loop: CARERTGVTGELFF. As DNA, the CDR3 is TGTGCCAGGGAGAGGACAGGTGTGACCGGGGAGCTGTTTTTT. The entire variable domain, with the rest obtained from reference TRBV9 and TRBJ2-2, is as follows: DSGVTQTPKHLITATGQRVTLRCSPRSGDLSVYWYQQSLDQGLQFLIQYYNGEERAKGNILERFSAQQFPDLHSELNLSSLELGDSALYFCARERTGVTGELFFGEGSRLTVL.